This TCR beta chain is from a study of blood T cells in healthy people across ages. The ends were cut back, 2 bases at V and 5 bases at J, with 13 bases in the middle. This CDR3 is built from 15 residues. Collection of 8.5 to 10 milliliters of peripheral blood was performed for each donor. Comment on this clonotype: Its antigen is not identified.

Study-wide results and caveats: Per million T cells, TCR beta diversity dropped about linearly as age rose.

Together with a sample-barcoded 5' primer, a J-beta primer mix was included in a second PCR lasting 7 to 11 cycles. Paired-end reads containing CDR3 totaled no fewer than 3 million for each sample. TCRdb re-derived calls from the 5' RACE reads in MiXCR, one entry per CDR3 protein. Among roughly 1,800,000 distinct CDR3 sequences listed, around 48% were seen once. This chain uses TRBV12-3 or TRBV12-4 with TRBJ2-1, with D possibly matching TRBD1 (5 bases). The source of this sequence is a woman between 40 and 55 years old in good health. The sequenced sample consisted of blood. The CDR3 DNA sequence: TGTGCCAGCAGTTTAAGGGCAGGGCGGAACAATGAGCAGTTCTTC. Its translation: CASSLRAGRNNEQFF.